These 32 T cell receptor beta chains were all obtained from the same sample, sequenced in a study of somatic mutations in cytotoxic T cells in rheumatoid arthritis. Some clones are missing from TCRdb's copy, which holds only in-frame ones; the method was immunoSEQ multiplex PCR. The sample has 15,000 or so clones; 60% to 85% are singletons. What was sequenced was CD8+ T cells sorted from blood. The receptors were sampled from an adult with rheumatoid arthritis.

Comment on this clone: Compared with germline, one end of the junction differs, possibly owing to a read error. The chain carries TRBV27 and TRBJ1-5; D is possibly TRBD1 (6 bases). Germline assignment: CDR1 MNHEY and CDR2 SMNVEV (reference sequence). The CDR3 sequence is 12 residues long. DNA for the CDR3: TGTGCCAGCAGTTTACGTCAGGGGTCGCGTCTTTTT. Encoded protein: CASSLRQGSRLF.

This clone was detected a few times. This chain connects TRBV7-3 to TRBJ1-1, with D uncertain. The CDR3 consists of 13 residues. V lost 3 bases, J lost 1 base, and 6 bases lay in between. Germline CDR1 is SGHTA and CDR2 is FQGTGA. Written as DNA, the CDR3 is TGTGCCAGCAGCTTCTCAGGGAACACTGAAGCTTTCTTT. Amino acids: CASSFSGNTEAFF.

The gene calls are TRBV6-6 and TRBJ1-2; D is possibly TRBD1 (6 bases). The ends were cut back, 8 bases at V and 4 bases at J, with 20 bases in the middle. The length of the CDR3 is 15 residues. Per germline, CDR1 MNHNY and CDR2 SVGAGI (reference sequence). CDR3 DNA: TGTGCCAGCGGACAGCCCCTTAGGTTTCCCTATGGCTACACCTTC. It is translated as CASGQPLRFPYGYTF.

The rearrangement uses TRBV2 and TRBJ2-1; D is possibly TRBD2 (5 bases). The germline V and J ends were trimmed by 7 bases and 0 bases, with 7 bases remaining between them. Germline V gene sequence: CDR1 SNHLY, CDR2 FYNNEI. CDR3 length equals 13 residues. The CDR3 DNA is TGTGCCAGCACGGGGTACTCCTACAATGAGCAGTTCTTC. Residues: CASTGYSYNEQFF. The whole variable domain, filled in from reference TRBV2 and TRBJ2-1, reads EPEVTQTPSHQVTQMGQEVILRCVPISNHLYFYWYRQILGQKVEFLVSFYNNEISEKSEIFDDQFSVERPDGSNFTLKIRSTKLEDSAMYFCASTGYSYNEQFFGPGTRLTVL.

CDR3 protein: CSAQEGSEQYF. The CDR3 DNA is TGCAGCGCGCAGGAGGGCAGCGAGCAGTACTTC. The rearrangement links TRBV29-1 to TRBJ2-7, with D perhaps matching TRBD2 (6 bases). Deletions cut 7 bases from V and 6 bases from J, with 13 bases between. Germline V gives CDR1 SQVTM, CDR2 ANQGSEA. The CDR3 totals 11 residues.

This chain connects TRBV28 to TRBJ1-5, with D tentatively TRBD1 (5 bases). Germline CDR1 reads MDHEN; CDR2 reads SYDVKM. CDR3 length equals 14 residues. V dropped 5 bases and J dropped 7 bases, with 15 bases sitting between them. The CDR3 bases are TGTGCCAGCAGTCCGCGGCAGGGAATACAGCCCCAGCATTTT. As protein: CASSPRQGIQPQHF.

This clone appeared once. One junction end disagrees with the germline gene, perhaps due to a read error. The chain combines TRBV7-9 with TRBJ2-7, with D possibly being TRBD2 (6 bases). In germline, CDR1 is SEHNR, CDR2 FQNEAQ (reference sequence). The CDR3 covers 14 residues. CDR3 sequence reads: CASRLGGASYEQYF. For the CDR3, the DNA is TGTGCCAGCAGATTAGGAGGGGCCTCCTACGAGCAGTACTTC. Drawing the rest from reference TRBV7-9 and TRBJ2-7, the complete variable domain is DTGVSQNPRHKITKRGQNVTFRCDPISEHNRLYWYRQTLGQGPEFLTYFQNEAQLEKSRLLSDRFSAERPKGSFSTLEIQRTEQGDSAMYLCASRLGGASYEQYFGPGTRLTVT.

The gene calls are TRBV28 and TRBJ1-5; D call uncertain. V lost 2 bases and J 6 bases, leaving 11 bases between the germline ends. Germline V gives CDR1 MDHEN, CDR2 SYDVKM. The CDR3 runs 14 residues. The CDR3 loop reads CASSLGTESQPQHF. CDR3 DNA sequence: TGTGCCAGCAGTTTAGGAACAGAGAGTCAGCCCCAGCATTTT. Combining the CDR3 with reference TRBV28 and TRBJ1-5 gives the whole variable domain DVKVTQSSRYLVKRTGEKVFLECVQDMDHENMFWYRQDPGLGLRLIYFSYDVKMKEKGDIPEGYSVSREKKERFSLILESASTNQTSMYLCASSLGTESQPQHFGDGTRLSIL.

The gene calls are TRBV28 and TRBJ1-4; no clear D gene. The CDR3 loop spans 11 amino acids. The germline V gene has CDR1 MDHEN and CDR2 SYDVKM. Between the trimmed V and J ends, which lost 5 bases and 10 bases, there was a span of 8 bases. The CDR3 sequence is CASSHTVKLFF. The CDR3 DNA reads TGTGCCAGCAGTCACACCGTAAAACTGTTTTTT.

This chain uses TRBV28 with TRBJ1-3, with D maybe TRBD1 (6 bases). The CDR3 totals 14 residues. Between the trimmed V and J ends, which lost 10 bases and 0 bases, there was a span of 13 bases. Germline V lookup: CDR1 MDHEN, CDR2 SYDVKM. This CDR3 reads CATRTENSGNTIYF. CDR3 sequence (DNA): TGTGCCACCCGGACAGAGAACTCTGGAAACACCATATATTTT.

The rearrangement uses TRBV19 and TRBJ2-7, with TRBD1 matching over 8 bases. This CDR3 is 14 amino acids long. Germline V gene sequence: CDR1 LNHDA, CDR2 SQIVND (reference sequence). Germline trimming cut 5 bases from V and 0 bases from J; bases unmatched to any gene: 3. The CDR3 DNA reads as TGTGCCAGTAGTTGGACAGGGTACTCCTACGAGCAGTACTTC. This codes for CASSWTGYSYEQYF. The whole variable domain, filled in from reference TRBV19 and TRBJ2-7, reads DGGITQSPKYLFRKEGQNVTLSCEQNLNHDAMYWYRQDPGQGLRLIYYSQIVNDFQKGDIAEGYSVSREKKESFPLTVTSAQKNPTAFYLCASSWTGYSYEQYFGPGTRLTVT.

This sequence joins TRBV9 and TRBJ1-1, with D perhaps matching TRBD1 (5 bases). Trimming pared 4 bases from V and 4 bases from J, leaving 20 bases between. This CDR3 has 16 residues. Germline values: CDR1 SGDLS, CDR2 YYNGEE. In nucleotides, the CDR3 is TGTGCCAGCAGCCCTTTGGCCGGGGCATCGGGCACTGAAGCTTTCTTT. It is translated as CASSPLAGASGTEAFF. The variable domain in full, with the rest retrieved from reference TRBV9 and TRBJ1-1, is DSGVTQTPKHLITATGQRVTLRCSPRSGDLSVYWYQQSLDQGLQFLIQYYNGEERAKGNILERFSAQQFPDLHSELNLSSLELGDSALYFCASSPLAGASGTEAFFGQGTRLTVV.

The rearrangement links TRBV2 to TRBJ2-7; D is unclear. The CDR3 runs to 12 residues. Trimming removed 2 bases at V and 5 bases at J, with 7 bases between. Germline CDR1 and CDR2: SNHLY and FYNNEI. CDR3: CASSEPDNEQYF. DNA for the CDR3: TGTGCCAGCAGTGAACCAGACAACGAGCAGTACTTC.

As for this clone: At one end the junction does not follow the germline gene, possibly because of a read error. The J gene is TRBJ1-3, the V gene TRBV9, with D possibly being TRBD1 (6 bases). The CDR3 has 14 amino acids. Germline V gene sequence: CDR1 SGDLS, CDR2 YYNGEE. In nucleotides, the CDR3 is TGTGCCAGCAGTGGTAGAAAGGCCACCCAGGGGAAACTTTTT. Protein: CASSGRKATQGKLF.

The chain employs TRBV5-1 and TRBJ2-5; 7 bases line up with TRBD1. TRBJ2-7 explains the end of the DNA better; the J call may be wrong. The CDR3 sequence is 14 residues long. CDR1 is SGHRS and CDR2 is YFSETQ in the germline V gene. CDR3 DNA: TGCGCCAGCAATACCGGGACAGAACTCTACGAGCAGTACTTC. Translated: CASNTGTELYEQYF.

The chain recombines TRBV2 with TRBJ1-1, with D possibly TRBD1 on 5 matching bases. Per the germline V gene, CDR1 is SNHLY and CDR2 is FYNNEI. The CDR3 extends over 12 amino acids. The V and J ends lost 7 bases and 3 bases respectively, with 9 bases between them. CDR3 in amino acids: CASMLGHTEAFF. CDR3 bases: TGTGCCAGCATGTTGGGGCACACTGAAGCTTTCTTT.

The rearrangement joins TRBV27 to TRBJ2-1, with D possibly TRBD2 on 6 matching bases. Germline CDR1 MNHEY, CDR2 SMNVEV (reference sequence). The CDR3 sequence is 14 residues long. Trimming took 5 bases from V and 2 from J, leaving 10 bases between them. The CDR3 reads CASSRSGAYNEQFF. CDR3 nucleotide sequence: TGTGCCAGCAGTCGTAGCGGAGCCTACAATGAGCAGTTCTTC.

This clone is categorized as medium-sized. The genes are TRBV27 and TRBJ2-3; D possibly corresponds to TRBD2 (6 bases). This CDR3 region has 17 residues. The V and J ends lost 2 bases and 0 bases respectively, with 15 bases between them. Germline assignment: CDR1 MNHEY and CDR2 SMNVEV (reference sequence). CDR3 in DNA: TGTGCCAGCAGTTTAGTACGTTGGAGGGGTAGCACAGATACGCAGTATTTT. Its protein is CASSLVRWRGSTDTQYF.

The genes are TRBV28 and TRBJ1-5; the match to TRBD1 covers 9 bases. J lost 11 bases, V lost 2 bases, and 16 bases had no gene match. This CDR3 contains 17 residues. Germline V gives CDR1 MDHEN, CDR2 SYDVKM. CDR3 sequence (DNA): TGTGCCAGCAGTTTACAGAAATGGGACAGGGAAGGAGTAGCCCAGCATTTT. Translation: CASSLQKWDREGVAQHF.

This chain uses TRBV13 with TRBJ2-1, with D maybe TRBD2 (6 bases). The CDR3 spans 15 residues. Germline loops: CDR1 PRHDT, CDR2 FYEKMQ (reference sequence). The V end was cut by 4 bases, the J end by 9 bases, with 19 bases between. The CDR3 coding sequence is TGTGCCAGCAGCTCGAGGACCGCGGGGTCTGGTGAGCAGTTCTTC. It encodes CASSSRTAGSGEQFF.

The chain couples TRBV6-5 to TRBJ2-2; 12 nucleotides match TRBD2. V was pared by 4 bases and J by 6 bases, with 3 bases of the junction left unmatched. The germline V gene encodes CDR1 MNHEY and CDR2 SVGAGI. The CDR3 spans 15 residues. CDR3 amino acids: CASSSLAGGPGELFF. The CDR3 DNA is TGTGCCAGCAGTTCACTAGCGGGGGGCCCCGGGGAGCTGTTTTTT.

This chain joins TRBV29-1 and TRBJ2-2; 11 nucleotides line up with TRBD2. The germline gives CDR1 SQVTM, CDR2 ANQGSEA. The CDR3 totals 13 residues. CDR3: CSGTSGNTGELFF. DNA for the CDR3: TGCAGTGGGACTAGCGGGAACACCGGGGAGCTGTTTTTT.

The gene calls are TRBV27 and TRBJ2-3; 7 nucleotides match TRBD2. Trimming took 8 bases from V and 4 from J; bases not matched to a gene: 9. The germline gives CDR1 MNHEY, CDR2 SMNVEV (reference sequence). The CDR3 has 14 amino acids. CDR3 sequence: CASGYSLAADTQYF. CDR3 in DNA: TGTGCCAGCGGTTACAGTCTAGCGGCAGATACGCAGTATTTT.

V gene TRBV5-6 combines with J gene TRBJ2-7; D might be TRBD1 (6 bases). V gave up 0 bases and J gave up 3 bases, with 10 bases separating them. This CDR3 comprises 14 residues. CDR1 and CDR2 (germline): SGHDT, YYEEEE. CDR3 nucleotides: TGTGCCAGCAGCTTGGGGCAGGGGCACTACGAGCAGTACTTC. Its translation is CASSLGQGHYEQYF.

V usage is TRBV7-8 and J usage is TRBJ2-5; 8 bases match TRBD1. Germline CDR1 is SGHVS and CDR2 is FQNEAQ. V lost 5 bases and J lost 0; bases outside the gene matches: 8. The CDR3 extends over 16 amino acids. The CDR3 sequence: CASSQRQGPYQETQYF. The DNA of the CDR3 is TGTGCCAGCAGCCAGCGACAGGGGCCGTACCAAGAGACCCAGTACTTC.

The chain combines TRBV10-3 with TRBJ2-2, with 10 bases that match TRBD1. V dropped 6 bases and J dropped 3; count of bases not matched to a gene: 10. Germline V lookup: CDR1 ENHRY, CDR2 SYGVKD. This CDR3 comprises 17 residues. As DNA, the CDR3 is TGTGCCATCAGCCAGGAACGGACAGGGGGTTACACCGGGGAGCTGTTTTTT. The encoded protein is CAISQERTGGYTGELFF.

The rearrangement joins TRBV10-3 to TRBJ1-2; 7 positions agree with TRBD1. The CDR3 spans 16 residues. V dropped 2 bases and J dropped 1; count of bases not matched to a gene: 7. The V gene's germline CDR1 is ENHRY and CDR2 SYGVKD. The DNA of the CDR3 is TGTGCCATCAGTGAGGCCGACAGGGTTATTAACTATGGCTACACCTTC. Translating gives CAISEADRVINYGYTF.

As concerns this clone: The sample carries other DNA sequences with the same CDR3. The chain employs TRBV11-2 and TRBJ2-3, with a possible D match to TRBD1 (6 bases). Germline CDR1 is SGHAT and CDR2 is FQNNGV. The ends were cut back, 4 bases at V and 9 bases at J, with 14 bases in the middle. This CDR3 contains 13 residues. The DNA of the CDR3 is TGTGCCAGCAGCTGGGACACGAGGGACACGCAGTATTTT. Protein sequence: CASSWDTRDTQYF. The full variable domain, in which reference TRBV11-2 and TRBJ2-3 provide the parts outside the CDR3, is EAGVAQSPRYKIIEKRQSVAFWCNPISGHATLYWYQQILGQGPKLLIQFQNNGVVDDSQLPKDRFSAERLKGVDSTLKIQPAKLEDSAVYLCASSWDTRDTQYFGPGTRLTVL.

This clone was counted between two and nine times. V gene TRBV9 combines with J gene TRBJ2-1; no firm D call. Trimming left V 4 bases short and J 7 bases short, with 9 bases between. The germline V gene has CDR1 SGDLS and CDR2 YYNGEE. The CDR3 is 12 residues long. CDR3: CASSPGPNEQFF. CDR3 in DNA: TGTGCCAGCAGCCCCGGGCCAAATGAGCAGTTCTTC.

The chain couples TRBV7-9 to TRBJ2-7, with 9 bases that match TRBD1. The CDR3 covers 14 residues. With 6 bases clipped from V and 4 bases from J, the junction kept 7 bases outside the gene matches. Germline V CDR1 and CDR2: SEHNR, FQNEAQ (reference sequence). This CDR3 is CASREQGAQYEQYF. DNA of the CDR3: TGTGCCAGCAGAGAACAGGGGGCTCAGTACGAGCAGTACTTC.

The J gene is TRBJ2-3, the V gene TRBV28, with TRBD1 as a possible D gene (6 bases). The V gene's germline CDR1 is MDHEN and CDR2 SYDVKM. The CDR3 consists of 13 residues. Between the trimmed V and J ends, which lost 3 bases and 4 bases, there was a span of 8 bases. The CDR3 protein is CASSFKGADTQYF. The DNA of the CDR3 is TGTGCCAGCAGTTTTAAGGGGGCAGATACGCAGTATTTT.

V usage is TRBV11-2 and J usage is TRBJ2-3; D unresolved. This CDR3 contains 14 residues. Germline assignment: CDR1 SGHAT and CDR2 FQNNGV. The germline V and J ends were trimmed by 5 bases and 6 bases, with 15 bases remaining between them. The CDR3 loop is CASSRALFADTQYF. In DNA form, the CDR3 reads TGTGCCAGCAGCCGGGCCCTATTCGCGGATACGCAGTATTTT.